The sequence of this TCR beta chain was determined in a study of early T cells in non-severe SARS-CoV-2 infection. One entry per CDR3 protein, called by TCRdb with MiXCR from the 5' RACE reads. The sample lists roughly 70,000 distinct CDR3 sequences, around 12% occurring once. CDR3 size: 15 residues. CDR1 is MNHEY and CDR2 is SVGEGT in the germline V gene. V dropped 0 bases and J dropped 0 bases, with 6 bases sitting between them. This clonotype was seen many times. Sequences were obtained from whole blood. The receptor was derived from an adult who was a healthcare worker with PCR-confirmed SARS-CoV-2 infection or an uninfected control (not recorded which). The V call is TRBV6-2 or TRBV6-3, the J call TRBJ1-5; D remains unclear. The CDR3 nucleotides read TGTGCCAGCAGTTACTCGAGAGTTAGCAATCAGCCCCAGCATTTT. Translating gives CASSYSRVSNQPQHF.